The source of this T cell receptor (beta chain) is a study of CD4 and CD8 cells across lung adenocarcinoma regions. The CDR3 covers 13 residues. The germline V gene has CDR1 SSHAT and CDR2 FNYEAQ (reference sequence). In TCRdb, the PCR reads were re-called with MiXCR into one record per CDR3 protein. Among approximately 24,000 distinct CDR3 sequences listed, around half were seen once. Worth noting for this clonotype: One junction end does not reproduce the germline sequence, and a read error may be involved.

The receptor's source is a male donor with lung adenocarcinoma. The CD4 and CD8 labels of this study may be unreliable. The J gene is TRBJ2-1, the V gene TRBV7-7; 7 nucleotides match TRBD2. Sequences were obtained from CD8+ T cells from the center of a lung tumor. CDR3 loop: CASSLTGGNEQFF. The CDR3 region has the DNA TGTGCTAGCAGCTTAACGGGAGGCAATGAGCAGTTCTTC.